This T cell receptor beta chain appears in the sequencing data of a study of post-analysis software for immune sequencing data. Findings and limits, study-wide: Controls had significantly higher normalized Chao1 diversity than multiple sclerosis patients. Clustering by F measure revealed strong co-clustering among samples prepared together in one batch. Roughly five TRBV segments were significantly more frequent in patients than in controls. TRBV5-6, TRBV5-1 and TRBV20-1 were among these segments.

The germline V gene encodes CDR1 SNHLY and CDR2 FYNNEI. The V and J ends lost 7 bases and 6 bases respectively, with 13 bases between them. CDR3 size: 13 residues. Comment on this clonotype: Its cognate antigen is unknown.

cDNA libraries for TCR beta contained unique molecular identifiers. Input of about 0.9 to 10 million T cells yielded 400,000 to 550,000 cDNA molecules. TCRdb used MiXCR to reprocess the PCR reads, holding one entry per CDR3 protein. Of roughly 700,000 distinct CDR3 sequences listed, 30% are singletons. Sequences were obtained from blood. This receptor was taken from a girl between 5 and 17 years old with multiple sclerosis. The chain carries TRBV2 and TRBJ2-1, with TRBD1 as a possible D gene (6 bases). In nucleotides, the CDR3 is TGTGCCAGCAAACAGGGAGAACGCAATGAGCAGTTCTTC. Amino acid sequence: CASKQGERNEQFF.